These T cell receptor beta chains were read from a single sample in a study of blood T cell repertoires in COVID-19. Measured with immunoSEQ multiplex PCR; TCRdb has only the in-frame clones, and not every one. This table has more than 300,000 clones, 70% to 90% appearing once. The specimen was peripheral blood. The receptor source for this set is a woman aged 25-40 years with COVID-19, enrolled during active disease. Both conserved end residues are part of each CDR3. The D gene is left open where the match is weak. Some rows have no size entry. The others give once, few or many, or a class for an expanded clone.

>TRBD2|TRBV4-1|once|TRBJ2-2
CASSQDLYLAGGITGELFF
TGCGCCAGCAGCCAAGATCTATACCTAGCGGGAGGGATAACCGGGGAGCTGTTTTTT
>TRBD1|TRBV10-3|.|TRBJ1-4
CAISEGTVNEKLFF
TGTGCCATCAGTGAGGGGACAGTAAATGAAAAACTGTTTTTT
>TRBD1|TRBV2|.|TRBJ1-5
CASSSDREGQPQHF
TGTGCCAGCAGTTCGGACAGGGAGGGCCAGCCCCAGCATTTT
>TRBD1|TRBV10-3|.|TRBJ1-2
CAISEGTGVYGYTF
TGTGCCATCAGTGAAGGGACAGGGGTCTATGGCTACACCTTC
>TRBD1|TRBV2|.|TRBJ2-5
CASSLLQGRETQYF
TGTGCCAGCAGTTTACTACAGGGGCGGGAGACCCAGTACTTC
>TRBD2|TRBV28|.|TRBJ2-1
CASSLGTSGSFSYNEQFF
TGTGCCAGCAGTTTGGGGACTAGCGGGAGTTTCTCCTACAATGAGCAGTTCTTC
>.|TRBV2|.|TRBJ1-2
CASSEQGHYGYTF
TGTGCCAGCAGTGAACAGGGTCACTATGGCTACACCTTC
>.|TRBV7-9|.|TRBJ1-6
CASSLESFSSPLHF
TGTGCCAGCAGCTTAGAAAGTTTTAGTTCACCCCTCCACTTT
>TRBD2|TRBV2|.|TRBJ2-5
CASSAYSGKETQYF
TGTGCCAGCAGCGCTTATAGCGGGAAAGAGACCCAGTACTTC
>TRBD1|TRBV11-3|.|TRBJ2-3
CASGDRANTQYF
TGTGCCAGCGGGGACAGGGCTAATACGCAGTATTTT
>TRBD2|TRBV29-1|.|TRBJ2-3
CSVGGGFTQDTQYF
TGCAGCGTTGGGGGAGGGTTTACTCAAGATACGCAGTATTTT
>.|TRBV6-5|.|TRBJ2-2
CASSMDMNTGELFF
TGTGCCAGCAGTATGGACATGAACACCGGGGAGCTGTTTTTT
>.|TRBV20-1|.|TRBJ1-2
CSASWRLGGYTF
TGCAGTGCTAGTTGGAGGCTGGGAGGCTACACCTTC
>TRBD2|TRBV24-1|.|TRBJ2-2
CATSDLLAGANTGELFF
TGTGCCACCAGTGATCTACTAGCGGGAGCGAACACCGGGGAGCTGTTTTTT